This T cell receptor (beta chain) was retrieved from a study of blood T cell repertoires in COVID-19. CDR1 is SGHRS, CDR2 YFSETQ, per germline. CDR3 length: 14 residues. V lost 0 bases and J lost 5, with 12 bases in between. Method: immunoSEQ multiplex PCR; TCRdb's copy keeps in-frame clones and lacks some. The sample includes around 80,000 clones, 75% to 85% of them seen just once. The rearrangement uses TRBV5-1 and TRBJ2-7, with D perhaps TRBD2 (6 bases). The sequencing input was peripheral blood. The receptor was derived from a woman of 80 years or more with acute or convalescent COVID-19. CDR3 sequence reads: CASSLAGGEDEQYF. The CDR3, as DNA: TGCGCCAGCAGCTTGGCCGGGGGAGAGGACGAGCAGTACTTC.